This T cell receptor beta chain came from a study of T cell repertoires in cytomegalovirus infection. The wider study: An indication of both CMV infection and matching HLA type came from public TCR beta signatures.

This clonotype has only a few counts. As yet, its antigen is unknown. CDR3 length: 12 amino acids. V was shortened by 4 bases and J by 8 bases, with 11 bases between the two germline ends. CDR1 LGHNT and CDR2 FRNRAP come from the germline V gene. TCRdb re-analysed the reads in MiXCR, keeping a single row per CDR3 protein. The repertoire holds about 570,000 distinct CDR3 sequences, with 35% to 50% as singletons. Study-wide results and caveats: Adding up the frequency of public TCR beta families identified people who carried CMV plus the relevant HLA.

V is TRBV12-5 and J is TRBJ1-1; D possibly corresponds to TRBD1 (6 bases). The receptor was derived from a human donor in good health (CMV status not recorded). Some clones in this sample may be carry-over from other donors' samples. Sequencing used cultured PBMCs, obtained from culture after CMV antigen stimulation. The CDR3 spells CASGSIRGEAFF. CDR3 DNA: TGTGCTAGTGGTTCCATTAGGGGGGAAGCTTTCTTT.